The present T cell receptor (beta chain) was sequenced within a study of CD8+CD57+ T cells in acquired aplastic anemia. For the study at large: DNA per sorted CD4+ or CD8+ sample ranged roughly 0.19 to 30 ug, averaging about 3.4 ug. About 9.8 million reads, on average, were obtained for CD4+ cells from healthy donors.

Worth noting for this clonotype: Its specificity is not known.

The CDR3 runs 15 residues. Trimming pared 3 bases from V and 7 bases from J, leaving 16 bases between. Germline V lookup: CDR1 MGHDK, CDR2 SYGVNS. Profiling of TCR beta VDJ combinations and CDR3 sequences used genomic DNA as template. TCRdb reanalysed the reads using MiXCR and keeps one entry per CDR3 protein. The data show 150,000 to 200,000 distinct CDR3 sequences, 55% to 80% seen once. Study-wide results and limits: CD8+ Simpson's diversity in patients was not significantly different from that in controls. Both patients and controls carried the same twenty-nine CD8+ CDR3 sequences.

The sequence was obtained from a human donor in good health. Material: sorted CD4+, CD8+, or CD8+CD57+ T cells (not recorded which) from PBMCs. The rearrangement uses TRBV25-1 and TRBJ1-5; no definite D call. CDR3 nucleotides: TGTGCCAGCAGTGAGGGAAGAGGATTCAGGCAGCCCCAGCATTTT. It specifies CASSEGRGFRQPQHF.